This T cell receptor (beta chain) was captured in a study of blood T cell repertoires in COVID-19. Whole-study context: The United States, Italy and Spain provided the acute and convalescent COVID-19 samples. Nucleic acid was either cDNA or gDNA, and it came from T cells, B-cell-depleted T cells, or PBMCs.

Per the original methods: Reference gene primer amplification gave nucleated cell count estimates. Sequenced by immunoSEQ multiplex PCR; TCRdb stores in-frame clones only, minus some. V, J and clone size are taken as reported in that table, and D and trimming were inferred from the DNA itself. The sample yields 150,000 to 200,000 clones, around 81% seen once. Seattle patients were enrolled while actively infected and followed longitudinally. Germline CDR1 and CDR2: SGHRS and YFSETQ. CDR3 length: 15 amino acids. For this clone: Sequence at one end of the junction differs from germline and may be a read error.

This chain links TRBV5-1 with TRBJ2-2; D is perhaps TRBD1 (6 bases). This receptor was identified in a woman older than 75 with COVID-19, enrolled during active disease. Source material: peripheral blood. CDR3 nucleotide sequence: TGCGCCAGCAGTTTGGGACATAGTGACACCGGGGAGCTGTTTTTT. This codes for CASSLGHSDTGELFF.